This T cell receptor (beta chain) was captured by sequencing in a study of blood T cell repertoires in COVID-19. Study details: Researchers got acute and convalescent COVID-19 samples from the United States, Italy and Spain. T cells, B-cell-depleted T cells, or PBMCs supplied cDNA or gDNA.

The CDR3 extends over 14 amino acids. J lost 7 bases, V lost 5 bases, and 3 bases had no gene match. Germline CDR1 and CDR2: SSHAT and FNYEAQ (reference sequence). Original methodology: Scientists estimated how many nucleated cells there were by amplifying reference gene primers. The table came from immunoSEQ multiplex PCR; TCRdb's copy has only in-frame clones and leaves some out. Clone size and V and J calls were adopted from that table, with D and trimming inferred from the DNA. The repertoire holds approximately 240,000 clones, with around four fifths as singletons. Input material: peripheral blood. This TCR was recovered from a woman older than 75 with active or convalescent COVID-19. The chain is built from TRBV7-7 and TRBJ2-1, with 12 bases that match TRBD2. CDR3 amino acids: CASSQGTSGNEQFF. Here the CDR3 DNA reads TGTGCCAGCAGCCAGGGGACTAGCGGGAATGAGCAGTTCTTC.